The entry below gives a single T cell receptor (beta chain) sequence along with its context. As processed by the authors: Researchers report that nucleated cell counts were estimated from reference gene primer amplification. Generated by immunoSEQ multiplex PCR, the TCRdb table keeps only in-frame clones and is missing some. The DNA was the basis for D and trimming; V, J and clone size are from that table. The sample has 270,000 or so clones, 82% seen once. This sample was included in a study of blood T cell repertoires in COVID-19. As for the study in general: The origin of the acute and convalescent COVID-19 samples was the United States, Italy and Spain. From T cells, B-cell-depleted T cells, or PBMCs came the material, which was cDNA or gDNA.

J was trimmed by 5 bases and V by 5 bases; bases with no gene match: 7. The CDR3 loop spans 15 amino acids. Germline V lookup: CDR1 MDHEN, CDR2 SYDVKM. Sequencing was done on a sample of peripheral blood. The chain is built from TRBV28 and TRBJ1-1, with 11 nucleotides matching TRBD1. The receptor was isolated from a woman between 18 and 30 years old with acute or convalescent COVID-19. CDR3 in amino acids: CASSAGDRGVTEAFF. DNA of the CDR3: TGTGCCAGCAGTGCCGGGGACAGGGGGGTTACTGAAGCTTTCTTT.